The next 18 T cell receptor beta chains were all read from a single sample in a study of blood T cell repertoires in COVID-19. Produced via immunoSEQ multiplex PCR; TCRdb's table is partial and in-frame only. The sample contains fewer than 250,000 clones, over 80% of which appear only once. Sequenced sample: peripheral blood. The receptors were gathered from a woman aged 65 to 85 with active or convalescent COVID-19.

Written as DNA, the CDR3 is TGTGCCAGCAGCCCTCGACCCGAGGCGAACACTGAAGCTTTCTTT. Its translation: CASSPRPEANTEAFF. The rearrangement links TRBV7-9 to TRBJ1-1; no clear D gene. The germline gives CDR1 SEHNR, CDR2 FQNEAQ (reference sequence). V lost 5 bases and J 1 base, leaving 14 bases between the germline ends. There are 15 residues in the CDR3. The variable domain in full, with the rest retrieved from reference TRBV7-9 and TRBJ1-1, is DTGVSQNPRHKITKRGQNVTFRCDPISEHNRLYWYRQTLGQGPEFLTYFQNEAQLEKSRLLSDRFSAERPKGSFSTLEIQRTEQGDSAMYLCASSPRPEANTEAFFGQGTRLTVV.

The chain links TRBV7-2 to TRBJ1-2; maybe TRBD1 (6 bases). This CDR3 is built from 14 residues. Trimming removed 5 bases from V and 6 bases from J, with 16 bases in between. The V gene's germline CDR1 is SGHTA and CDR2 FQGNSA. The CDR3 DNA follows: TGTGCCAGCAGCAACCGCCCCGGGGGGCATGGCTACACCTTC. This sequence encodes CASSNRPGGHGYTF.

This chain connects TRBV11-3 to TRBJ2-5, with D maybe TRBD1 (6 bases). Trimming left V 1 base short and J 4 bases short, with 13 bases between. This CDR3 contains 15 residues. Germline-derived CDR1 and CDR2 are SGHNT and YENEEA. The CDR3 sequence: CASSLASGVPETQYF. The CDR3, as DNA: TGTGCCAGCAGCTTAGCTTCAGGGGTTCCAGAGACCCAGTACTTC.

V usage is TRBV11-2 and J usage is TRBJ1-2; a weak D match, TRBD1 (6 bases). Germline V gives CDR1 SGHAT, CDR2 FQNNGV. V was pared by 2 bases and J by 3 bases, with 16 bases between. CDR3 length: 16 amino acids. The CDR3 sequence: CASSLRQTGYYYGYTF. For the CDR3, the DNA is TGTGCCAGCAGCTTAAGGCAGACAGGATATTACTATGGCTACACCTTC.

CDR3 residues: CASKSRDSLYGYTF. In nucleotides, the CDR3 is TGTGCCAGCAAGTCCCGGGACAGTCTCTATGGCTACACCTTC. This rearrangement joins TRBV2 to TRBJ1-2, with TRBD1 identical over 7 bases. Trimming at V came to 7 bases and at J to 4 bases, leaving 9 bases not matched to a gene. The CDR3 is 14 amino acids. Germline CDR1 and CDR2: SNHLY and FYNNEI. The complete variable domain, with remaining parts taken from reference TRBV2 and TRBJ1-2, reads EPEVTQTPSHQVTQMGQEVILRCVPISNHLYFYWYRQILGQKVEFLVSFYNNEISEKSEIFDDQFSVERPDGSNFTLKIRSTKLEDSAMYFCASKSRDSLYGYTFGSGTRLTVV.

V gene TRBV11-2 combines with J gene TRBJ2-1; weak D call: TRBD2 (5 bases). The V gene lost 5 bases and the J gene lost 6 bases, with 14 bases spanning the gap. Germline CDR1 SGHAT, CDR2 FQNNGV. This CDR3 is built from 14 residues. This CDR3 is CASSPQTGVNEQFF. CDR3 DNA: TGTGCCAGCAGCCCGCAGACCGGGGTCAATGAGCAGTTCTTC. The variable domain in full, with the rest retrieved from reference TRBV11-2 and TRBJ2-1, is EAGVAQSPRYKIIEKRQSVAFWCNPISGHATLYWYQQILGQGPKLLIQFQNNGVVDDSQLPKDRFSAERLKGVDSTLKIQPAKLEDSAVYLCASSPQTGVNEQFFGPGTRLTVL.

V gene TRBV2 combines with J gene TRBJ2-5; possibly TRBD1 for D (5 bases). The length of the CDR3 is 13 residues. V dropped 8 bases and J dropped 2 bases, with 12 bases sitting between them. CDR1 is SNHLY and CDR2 is FYNNEI in the germline V gene. This chain's CDR3 is CASAGQRQETQYF. The CDR3 coding sequence is TGTGCCAGCGCTGGACAAAGACAAGAGACCCAGTACTTC.

The chain employs TRBV20-1 and TRBJ1-6; 7 positions match TRBD1. Germline loops: CDR1 DFQATT, CDR2 SNEGSKA (reference sequence). Unmatched junction bases numbered 5, after V lost 3 bases and J lost 9 bases. There are 13 residues in the CDR3. DNA of the CDR3: TGCAGTGCTAGTTGGCAGGGGGGTTCACCCCTCCACTTT. It is translated as CSASWQGGSPLHF.

The rearrangement uses TRBV6-1 and TRBJ2-2, with D possibly TRBD1 on 6 matching bases. Per germline, CDR1 MNHNS and CDR2 SASEGT. This CDR3 region has 14 residues. Deletions cut 1 base from V and 8 bases from J, with 11 bases between. The CDR3 loop is CASSEGGGWGELFF. As DNA, the CDR3 is TGTGCCAGCAGTGAAGGTGGGGGCTGGGGGGAGCTGTTTTTT.

The chain couples TRBV5-4 to TRBJ1-1; the match to TRBD1 covers 11 bases. There are 17 residues in the CDR3. CDR1 SGHNT and CDR2 YYREEE come from the germline V gene (reference sequence). The junction had 15 bases not matched to a gene; V was cut back by 5 bases and J by 6 bases. The CDR3 reads CASSPGQGARRSSEAFF. As DNA, the CDR3 is TGTGCCAGCAGTCCAGGACAGGGGGCGCGGAGGTCATCTGAAGCTTTCTTT.

V usage is TRBV30 and J usage is TRBJ1-5; D unresolved. Germline values: CDR1 GTSNPN, CDR2 SVGIG (reference sequence). The V end was cut by 5 bases, the J end by 0 bases, with 8 bases between. CDR3 length equals 13 residues. CDR3 nucleotides: TGTGCCTGGGCAGACTATAGCAATCAGCCCCAGCATTTT. Translation gives CAWADYSNQPQHF.

The chain employs TRBV19 and TRBJ1-6, with TRBD1 matching over 7 bases. Trimming removed 5 bases from V and 7 bases from J; junction bases left unmatched: 2. Germline CDR1 and CDR2: LNHDA and SQIVND (reference sequence). The CDR3 is 13 amino acids. This CDR3 reads CASSATGNSPLHF. For the CDR3, the DNA is TGTGCCAGTAGTGCGACAGGGAATTCACCCCTCCACTTT.

V and J are TRBV30 and TRBJ2-2, with D maybe TRBD2 (6 bases). Germline V gives CDR1 GTSNPN, CDR2 SVGIG (reference sequence). V lost 3 bases to trimming and J lost 6 bases, with 17 bases between them. This CDR3 has 15 residues. CDR3 loop: CAWRIPGLLSGELFF. The CDR3 DNA is TGTGCCTGGAGGATTCCGGGACTTCTCTCCGGGGAGCTGTTTTTT.

This rearrangement joins TRBV19 to TRBJ2-3, with 9 bases that match TRBD2. This CDR3 region has 17 residues. CDR1 is LNHDA, CDR2 SQIVND, per germline (reference sequence). V shed 3 bases, J shed 2 bases, and the junction held 9 bases outside the gene matches. CDR3 residues: CASSIGAGGINTDTQYF. CDR3 DNA: TGTGCCAGTAGTATTGGCGCGGGGGGGATCAACACAGATACGCAGTATTTT.

The rearrangement joins TRBV19 to TRBJ1-1; possible D gene TRBD1, 5 bases. Germline CDR1 is LNHDA and CDR2 is SQIVND (reference sequence). V was trimmed by 6 bases and J by 6 bases, leaving 20 bases between them. The CDR3 has 15 amino acids. The CDR3 DNA is TGTGCCAGTAGCTCTCTCCAGGGAAAAGCCCCTGAAGCTTTCTTT. Translating it yields CASSSLQGKAPEAFF. The variable domain in full, with the rest retrieved from reference TRBV19 and TRBJ1-1, is DGGITQSPKYLFRKEGQNVTLSCEQNLNHDAMYWYRQDPGQGLRLIYYSQIVNDFQKGDIAEGYSVSREKKESFPLTVTSAQKNPTAFYLCASSSLQGKAPEAFFGQGTRLTVV.

The genes are TRBV3-1 (or the pseudogene TRBV3-2) and TRBJ2-5; D is unresolved. The CDR3 totals 13 residues. Looked up from germline, CDR1 is LGHDT and CDR2 is YNNKEL (reference sequence). V was pared by 2 bases and J by 5 bases, with 9 bases between. The DNA for the CDR3 is TGTGCCAGCAGCCAATTGACAATGGAGACCCAGTACTTC. It translates to CASSQLTMETQYF.

A word on this clone: The same CDR3 is also encoded by other DNA sequences in this sample. The chain carries TRBV4-3 and TRBJ1-5; D unclear. CDR1 LGHNA and CDR2 YSLEER come from the germline V gene. V was cut by 1 base and J by 2 bases, with 6 bases left in between. This CDR3 is built from 14 residues. In DNA, the CDR3 is TGCGCCAGCAGCCAAGGGCAGGGCAATCAGCCCCAGCATTTT. It yields the protein CASSQGQGNQPQHF.

V and J are TRBV7-9 and TRBJ1-6; 10 bases agree with TRBD1. Germline CDR1 SEHNR, CDR2 FQNEAQ (reference sequence). CDR3 length: 14 residues. V lost 6 bases to trimming and J lost 7 bases; unmatched junction nucleotides: 3. CDR3 region: CASRDRGLNSPLHF. In DNA form, the CDR3 reads TGTGCCAGCAGGGACAGGGGGTTAAATTCACCCCTCCACTTT.